What follows is one TCR beta chain and its context. This record comes from a study of blood T cell repertoires in COVID-19. As for the study in general: The study drew acute and convalescent COVID-19 samples from the United States, Italy and Spain. T cells, B-cell-depleted T cells, or PBMCs provided the cDNA or gDNA that served as material.

J was trimmed by 5 bases and V by 5 bases; bases with no gene match: 11. Germline V lookup: CDR1 SGHAT, CDR2 FQNNGV. This CDR3 contains 17 residues. In the original processing: The assay estimated nucleated cells by amplifying reference gene primers. Assay used: immunoSEQ multiplex PCR; TCRdb lists only in-frame clones, some missing. V, J and clone size were drawn from that table, and D and trimming were deduced from the DNA. The table shows under 200,000 clones, with about 89% occurring only once. Sequenced sample: peripheral blood. V and J are TRBV11-2 and TRBJ2-5; 13 nucleotides agree with TRBD2. This TCR was sampled from a man between 65 and 85 years old with acute or convalescent COVID-19. As DNA, the CDR3 is TGTGCCAGCAGCGAAGGTTGGACTAGCGGGGGAGTGGAGACCCAGTACTTC. Translated, it gives CASSEGWTSGGVETQYF. Full variable domain (outside the CDR3, taken from reference TRBV11-2 and TRBJ2-5): EAGVAQSPRYKIIEKRQSVAFWCNPISGHATLYWYQQILGQGPKLLIQFQNNGVVDDSQLPKDRFSAERLKGVDSTLKIQPAKLEDSAVYLCASSEGWTSGGVETQYFGPGTRLLVL.